The 20 T cell receptor beta chains below all came from one sample that was sequenced in a study of T cell responses to AZD1222 COVID-19 vaccine (TCRdb year 2021). This sample's time point label indicates: baseline before first vaccination. Libraries were prepared through the immunoSEQ multiplex PCR assay. TCRdb holds this immuneACCESS table with in-frame rearrangements only. Some clones are missing; in checked studies, unresolved V genes explain under half, and the rest has no known cause. The sample contains 150,000 or so clones, around 90% of them found a single time. The ten biggest clones cover 1.4% of the sample. Sequenced here: peripheral blood, sampled on day 0 of AZD1222 vaccination. All receptors derive from an adult in good health.

The chain joins TRBV10-3 to TRBJ2-3, with D uncertain. Trimming removed 1 base at V and 6 bases at J, with 2 bases between. CDR3 length: 11 residues. Germline CDR1 and CDR2: ENHRY and SYGVKD. CDR3 sequence reads: CAISELDTQYF. DNA for the CDR3: TGTGCCATCAGTGAGTTGGATACGCAGTATTTT.

The chain recombines TRBV9 with TRBJ2-3, with a tentative D call TRBD2 (7 bases). V was trimmed by 10 bases and J by 5 bases, leaving 23 bases between them. Germline CDR1 and CDR2: SGDLS and YYNGEE. This CDR3 has 15 amino acids. In DNA, the CDR3 is TGTGCCGGGACCCGGGGGGCCGATTCAGAAGATACGCAGTATTTT. It encodes CAGTRGADSEDTQYF.

V usage is TRBV4-3 and J usage is TRBJ2-3; D is perhaps TRBD1 or TRBD2 (5 bases each). CDR1 is LGHNA, CDR2 YSLEER, per germline. Trimming pared 1 base from V and 6 bases from J, leaving 14 bases between. This CDR3 has 15 amino acids. The CDR3 DNA is TGCGCCAGCAGCCAAGCGACAACCTGGGGGGATACGCAGTATTTT. Its protein product is CASSQATTWGDTQYF.

This chain joins TRBV19 and TRBJ2-7; D is possibly TRBD2 (5 bases). CDR1 is LNHDA and CDR2 is SQIVND in the germline V gene (reference sequence). The ends were cut back, 6 bases at V and 2 bases at J, with 11 bases in the middle. The CDR3 is made up of 13 amino acids. The CDR3 loop is CASSAGQTYEQYF. CDR3 nucleotide sequence: TGTGCCAGTAGCGCGGGCCAAACCTACGAGCAGTACTTC.

This rearrangement joins TRBV20-1 to TRBJ1-5; D is unresolved. V gave up 3 bases and J gave up 9 bases, with 12 bases separating them. This CDR3 spans 12 amino acids. Germline loops: CDR1 DFQATT, CDR2 SNEGSKA (reference sequence). The CDR3 is CSASSGPTPQHF. The CDR3 region has the DNA TGCAGTGCTAGTTCTGGGCCAACGCCCCAGCATTTT.

V and J are TRBV7-2 and TRBJ2-3; 11 nucleotides agree with TRBD2. The CDR3 sequence is 16 residues long. Germline assignment: CDR1 SGHTA and CDR2 FQGNSA. With V trimmed by 1 base and J by 3 bases, 3 bases remained unmatched. As DNA, the CDR3 is TGTGCCAGCAGCTTAGTAGCGGGAGGGGGTACAGATACGCAGTATTTT. This translates into CASSLVAGGGTDTQYF.

CDR3 sequence reads: CASSVRGGDEQFF. CDR3 nucleotides: TGTGCCAGTAGTGTCCGCGGGGGCGATGAGCAGTTCTTC. The chain combines TRBV19 with TRBJ2-1; D might be TRBD2 (7 bases). The CDR3 is 13 residues long. Germline V lookup: CDR1 LNHDA, CDR2 SQIVND (reference sequence). The ends were cut back, 5 bases at V and 8 bases at J, with 13 bases in the middle.

The chain links TRBV13 to TRBJ1-2; D is unresolved. V was cut by 5 bases and J by 3 bases, with 10 bases left in between. The CDR3 spans 13 residues. Germline CDR1 and CDR2: PRHDT and FYEKMQ (reference sequence). The CDR3 reads CASSQNGDYGYTF. The CDR3 DNA is TGTGCCAGCAGCCAGAATGGGGACTATGGCTACACCTTC.

V gene TRBV19 combines with J gene TRBJ1-4, with a tentative D call TRBD1 (5 bases). The ends were cut back, 6 bases at V and 4 bases at J, with 27 bases in the middle. Germline V gene sequence: CDR1 LNHDA, CDR2 SQIVND (reference sequence). The length of the CDR3 is 19 residues. This CDR3 is CASSPKGLGPGVVNEKLFF. DNA for the CDR3: TGTGCCAGTAGCCCAAAAGGTCTAGGACCGGGGGTGGTTAATGAAAAACTGTTTTTT.

The rearrangement uses TRBV5-5 and TRBJ1-1, with D perhaps matching TRBD1 (6 bases). This CDR3 spans 15 amino acids. The ends were cut back, 6 bases at V and 5 bases at J, with 20 bases in the middle. Germline-derived CDR1 and CDR2 are SGHKS and YYEKEE (reference sequence). CDR3 sequence: CASTRYVGGETEAFF. In nucleotides, the CDR3 is TGTGCCAGCACCCGGTATGTAGGGGGTGAAACTGAAGCTTTCTTT.

The chain recombines TRBV14 with TRBJ1-2, with D perhaps TRBD1 (5 bases). Trimming left V 1 base short and J 2 bases short, with 14 bases between. The CDR3 contains 16 residues. CDR1 and CDR2 (germline): SGHDN, FVKESK. CDR3 in DNA: TGTGCCAGCAGCCAAGTTCAGGGTTTATCCAACTATGGCTACACCTTC. Protein sequence: CASSQVQGLSNYGYTF. Full variable domain (remainder filled in from reference TRBV14 and TRBJ1-2): EAGVTQFPSHSVIEKGQTVTLRCDPISGHDNLYWYRRVMGKEIKFLLHFVKESKQDESGMPNNRFLAERTGGTYSTLKVQPAELEDSGVYFCASSQVQGLSNYGYTFGSGTRLTVV.

V gene TRBV19 combines with J gene TRBJ1-6; D ambiguous. The CDR3 spans 13 residues. Looked up from germline, CDR1 is LNHDA and CDR2 is SQIVND (reference sequence). Trimming left V 8 bases short and J 7 bases short, with 12 bases between. The DNA for the CDR3 is TGTGCCAGTTCCCCAGTAATCAATTCACCCCTCCACTTT. Translated: CASSPVINSPLHF.

The chain recombines TRBV19 with TRBJ2-1; 8 bases line up with TRBD2. V lost 5 bases to trimming and J lost 7 bases; unmatched junction nucleotides: 10. Germline lookup yields CDR1 LNHDA and CDR2 SQIVND (reference sequence). The CDR3 has 15 amino acids. CDR3 sequence: CASSFAGGLGNEQFF. DNA for the CDR3: TGTGCCAGTAGTTTTGCGGGGGGTTTGGGGAATGAGCAGTTCTTC. Full variable domain (rest looked up from reference TRBV19 and TRBJ2-1): DGGITQSPKYLFRKEGQNVTLSCEQNLNHDAMYWYRQDPGQGLRLIYYSQIVNDFQKGDIAEGYSVSREKKESFPLTVTSAQKNPTAFYLCASSFAGGLGNEQFFGPGTRLTVL.

The chain employs TRBV25-1 and TRBJ2-7, with 10 bases matching TRBD2. The V and J ends lost 8 bases and 3 bases, in that order; junction bases with no gene match: 13. The germline V gene encodes CDR1 MGHDK and CDR2 SYGVNS. This CDR3 has 16 residues. The CDR3 bases are TGTGCCAGCCAAAATGGCCCCCTAGCGGGAGTCTACGAGCAGTACTTC. Protein product: CASQNGPLAGVYEQYF.

This chain joins TRBV7-9 and TRBJ1-1, with a weak D call TRBD1 (5 bases). The CDR3 is made up of 14 amino acids. CDR1 is SEHNR, CDR2 FQNEAQ, per germline (reference sequence). V lost 6 bases and J lost 0, with 11 bases in between. The chain's CDR3 is CASRPGGLNTEAFF. The CDR3 coding sequence is TGTGCCAGCAGACCCGGGGGTCTGAACACTGAAGCTTTCTTT.

The rearrangement uses TRBV4-3 and TRBJ2-7; no definite D call. The CDR3 runs to 14 residues. Germline CDR1 is LGHNA and CDR2 is YSLEER. V was cut by 1 base and J by 0 bases, with 7 bases left in between. The CDR3 DNA reads TGCGCCAGCAGCCAAGTTGAATACTCCTACGAGCAGTACTTC. Its translation is CASSQVEYSYEQYF.

Note on this clone: The junction shows a germline mismatch at one end, possibly a read error. The V gene is TRBV7-2, the J gene TRBJ1-1, with a possible D match to TRBD1 (6 bases). The CDR3 extends over 16 amino acids. CDR1 and CDR2 (germline): SGHTA, FQGNSA. CDR3 in amino acids: CASSSQGPSYVGSPLF. The CDR3 DNA reads as TGTGCCAGCAGCTCACAGGGACCTTCTTATGTAGGGTCCCCCCTATTT.

V usage is TRBV9 and J usage is TRBJ1-6, with TRBD1 matching over 8 bases. V dropped 4 bases and J dropped 6; count of bases not matched to a gene: 6. The CDR3 is made up of 15 amino acids. The germline CDR1 and CDR2 sequences are SGDLS and YYNGEE. The CDR3 DNA is TGTGCCAGCAGCACCCAGACAGGGGCTAATTCACCCCTCCACTTT. Translated, it gives CASSTQTGANSPLHF.

The chain uses TRBV9 and TRBJ1-1; the D is unclear. V was cut by 0 bases and J by 3 bases, with 12 bases left in between. This CDR3 is built from 15 residues. The germline V gene has CDR1 SGDLS and CDR2 YYNGEE. CDR3 protein: CASSVDDWAYTEAFF. Written as DNA, the CDR3 is TGTGCCAGCAGCGTAGATGATTGGGCTTACACTGAAGCTTTCTTT.

In its sample, this clone was seen once. The V and J genes are TRBV10-3 and TRBJ1-2; possibly TRBD1 for D (6 bases). The CDR3 contains 12 residues. Trimming cost V 7 bases and J 7 bases, with 13 bases left between them. In germline, CDR1 is ENHRY, CDR2 SYGVKD. For the CDR3, the DNA is TGTGCCATCAATGGGGGGGCTACTGGCTACACCTTC. Its protein is CAINGGATGYTF.